This is a list of T cell receptor beta chains from one sample in a study of T cell repertoires in cytomegalovirus infection. Their antigens remain unidentified. Each CDR3 protein is one row after TCRdb ran MiXCR on the reads. The sample has about 78,000 distinct CDR3 sequences, 40% seen once. Source: CD8+ T cells from cultured PBMCs, taken from culture after CMV antigen stimulation. The receptors originated from a human donor in good health (CMV status not recorded). Some clones in this sample may be carry-over from other donors' samples. Each CDR3 is given with its conserved first and last residue. The order of the fields is V gene, D gene, clone size, J gene, CDR3 protein, CDR3 DNA. D genes are given only for firm matches. Clone size is shown for a subset of rows, as once, few, many or a class of expanded clone.

v_call: TRBV4-3
d_call: TRBD2
clone_size: NA
j_call: TRBJ2-3
cdr3_aa: CASSQKLRGGPTDTQYF
cdr3_nt: TGCGCCAGCAGCCAAAAACTCCGCGGGGGGCCCACAGATACGCAGTATTTT

v_call: TRBV7-2
d_call: TRBD1
clone_size: NA
j_call: TRBJ2-7
cdr3_aa: CASSFLQGVDEQYF
cdr3_nt: TGTGCCAGCAGCTTCTTACAGGGGGTGGACGAGCAGTACTTC

v_call: TRBV12-3/TRBV12-4
d_call: TRBD1
clone_size: NA
j_call: TRBJ1-1
cdr3_aa: CASIQRTGGTEAFF
cdr3_nt: TGTGCCAGCATCCAAAGAACAGGGGGCACTGAAGCTTTCTTT

v_call: TRBV15
d_call: NA
clone_size: NA
j_call: TRBJ2-1
cdr3_aa: CATSRDSGSEQFF
cdr3_nt: TGTGCCACCAGCAGAGATTCGGGGAGTGAGCAGTTCTTC

v_call: TRBV4-1
d_call: NA
clone_size: NA
j_call: TRBJ2-7
cdr3_aa: CASSQAGTPYEQYF
cdr3_nt: TGCGCCAGCAGCCAAGCAGGGACGCCTTACGAGCAGTACTTC

v_call: TRBV4-2
d_call: NA
clone_size: NA
j_call: TRBJ2-5
cdr3_aa: CASSPLRRGPFETQYF
cdr3_nt: TGTGCCAGCAGCCCCCTCCGGAGGGGGCCTTTTGAGACCCAGTACTTC

v_call: TRBV27
d_call: TRBD1
clone_size: NA
j_call: TRBJ1-4
cdr3_aa: CASSRDRGDEKLFF
cdr3_nt: TGTGCCAGCAGCCGTGACAGGGGAGACGAAAAACTGTTTTTT

v_call: TRBV9
d_call: NA
clone_size: many
j_call: TRBJ1-6
cdr3_aa: CASSKAGNSPLHF
cdr3_nt: TGTGCCAGCAGCAAAGCAGGGAACTCACCCCTCCACTTT

v_call: TRBV19
d_call: NA
clone_size: NA
j_call: TRBJ2-4
cdr3_aa: CASSIFSQGAAKNIQYF
cdr3_nt: TGTGCCAGTAGTATATTCTCGCAGGGTGCGGCCAAAAACATTCAGTACTTC

v_call: TRBV7-8
d_call: NA
clone_size: few
j_call: TRBJ1-5
cdr3_aa: CASSLAGREPQHF
cdr3_nt: TGTGCCAGCAGCTTAGCGGGCAGGGAACCCCAGCATTTT

v_call: TRBV19
d_call: NA
clone_size: NA
j_call: TRBJ2-3
cdr3_aa: CASSILTETDTQYF
cdr3_nt: TGTGCCAGTAGTATACTGACAGAAACAGATACGCAGTATTTT

v_call: TRBV7-6
d_call: NA
clone_size: few
j_call: TRBJ1-2
cdr3_aa: CASSPLLPEDGYTF
cdr3_nt: TGTGCCAGCAGCCCCTTACTCCCTGAGGATGGCTACACCTTC

v_call: TRBV12-3/TRBV12-4
d_call: NA
clone_size: once
j_call: TRBJ2-3
cdr3_aa: CASTLTGGYTDTQYF
cdr3_nt: TGTGCCAGCACCCTCACCGGGGGCTACACAGATACGCAGTATTTT

v_call: TRBV24-1
d_call: NA
clone_size: NA
j_call: TRBJ2-2
cdr3_aa: CATSDTTGSNTGELFF
cdr3_nt: TGTGCCACCAGTGACACGACAGGAAGCAACACCGGGGAGCTGTTTTTT

v_call: TRBV5-4
d_call: TRBD2
clone_size: NA
j_call: TRBJ2-1
cdr3_aa: CASSSGLAEQFF
cdr3_nt: TGTGCCAGCAGCTCCGGACTAGCGGAGCAGTTCTTC

v_call: TRBV7-2
d_call: TRBD1
clone_size: few
j_call: TRBJ1-5
cdr3_aa: CASSQGQGLNQPQHF
cdr3_nt: TGTGCCAGCAGCCAAGGACAGGGGCTCAATCAGCCCCAGCATTTT

v_call: TRBV9
d_call: NA
clone_size: once
j_call: TRBJ2-7
cdr3_aa: CASSVVAAGEQYF
cdr3_nt: TGTGCCAGCAGCGTAGTGGCCGCGGGGGAGCAGTACTTC

v_call: TRBV5-6
d_call: NA
clone_size: few
j_call: TRBJ1-1
cdr3_aa: CASSLAVPRWQSTEAFF
cdr3_nt: TGTGCCAGCAGCTTGGCCGTTCCTCGGTGGCAGAGCACTGAAGCTTTCTTT

v_call: TRBV3-1
d_call: TRBD1
clone_size: NA
j_call: TRBJ1-5
cdr3_aa: CASSQGQGAMGNQPQHF
cdr3_nt: TGTGCCAGCAGCCAAGGACAGGGGGCAATGGGCAATCAGCCCCAGCATTTT

v_call: TRBV20-1
d_call: TRBD1
clone_size: few
j_call: TRBJ1-2
cdr3_aa: CSARDRRGRVRAASF
cdr3_nt: TGCAGTGCTAGAGATAGGAGGGGGCGAGTAAGGGCCGCAAGCTTC

v_call: TRBV20-1
d_call: TRBD1
clone_size: NA
j_call: TRBJ2-1
cdr3_aa: CSANRGQGLNEQFF
cdr3_nt: TGCAGTGCCAACAGGGGGCAGGGGTTGAATGAGCAGTTCTTC

v_call: TRBV29-1
d_call: TRBD2
clone_size: few
j_call: TRBJ2-5
cdr3_aa: CSVEVGGGAEETQYF
cdr3_nt: TGCAGCGTTGAAGTCGGCGGGGGGGCCGAAGAGACCCAGTACTTC

v_call: TRBV4-3
d_call: TRBD2
clone_size: NA
j_call: TRBJ2-1
cdr3_aa: CASSQISGDEQFF
cdr3_nt: TGCGCCAGCAGCCAAATTAGCGGGGATGAGCAGTTCTTC

v_call: TRBV6-2/TRBV6-3
d_call: TRBD1
clone_size: few
j_call: TRBJ1-1
cdr3_aa: CASRFTGTGDTEAFF
cdr3_nt: TGTGCCAGCAGATTCACCGGGACAGGGGACACTGAAGCTTTCTTT

v_call: TRBV27
d_call: NA
clone_size: NA
j_call: TRBJ2-3
cdr3_aa: CASSPIGDTQYF
cdr3_nt: TGTGCCAGCAGCCCAATCGGGGATACGCAGTATTTT

v_call: TRBV6-5
d_call: NA
clone_size: NA
j_call: TRBJ1-3
cdr3_aa: CASSSAPVGNTIYF
cdr3_nt: TGTGCCAGCAGTTCTGCGCCAGTTGGAAACACCATATATTTT

v_call: TRBV6-2/TRBV6-3
d_call: TRBD1
clone_size: few
j_call: TRBJ1-2
cdr3_aa: CASSYSIQGDLDYGYTF
cdr3_nt: TGTGCCAGCAGTTACTCGATACAGGGGGATCTGGACTATGGCTACACCTTC

v_call: TRBV7-3
d_call: NA
clone_size: NA
j_call: TRBJ2-6
cdr3_aa: CASSSVGSGANVLTF
cdr3_nt: TGTGCCAGCAGTTCCGTAGGCTCTGGGGCCAACGTCCTGACTTTC

v_call: TRBV11-2
d_call: NA
clone_size: few
j_call: TRBJ2-1
cdr3_aa: CASSPPYNEQFF
cdr3_nt: TGTGCCAGCAGCCCCCCCTACAATGAGCAGTTCTTC

v_call: TRBV4-1
d_call: TRBD1
clone_size: NA
j_call: TRBJ2-7
cdr3_aa: CASSQTGGYEQYF
cdr3_nt: TGCGCCAGCAGCCAAACAGGGGGCTACGAGCAGTACTTC

v_call: TRBV6-6
d_call: NA
clone_size: NA
j_call: TRBJ2-5
cdr3_aa: CATSEETQYF
cdr3_nt: TGTGCCACCTCGGAGGAGACCCAGTACTTC

v_call: TRBV24-1
d_call: TRBD2
clone_size: NA
j_call: TRBJ2-3
cdr3_aa: CATKAGVGPDTQYF
cdr3_nt: TGTGCCACCAAGGCGGGGGTTGGTCCAGATACGCAGTATTTT

v_call: TRBV6-1
d_call: NA
clone_size: few
j_call: TRBJ2-1
cdr3_aa: CASSEGLVTYNEQFF
cdr3_nt: TGTGCCAGCAGTGAAGGCCTAGTAACCTACAATGAGCAGTTCTTC

v_call: TRBV7-2
d_call: TRBD2
clone_size: many
j_call: TRBJ2-1
cdr3_aa: CASSSKPGLAGGLTPSYNEQFF
cdr3_nt: TGTGCCAGCAGCTCGAAACCGGGACTAGCGGGGGGGCTTACCCCTTCCTACAATGAGCAGTTCTTC

v_call: TRBV6-5
d_call: NA
clone_size: few
j_call: TRBJ2-5
cdr3_aa: CASSYSGGMGETQYF
cdr3_nt: TGTGCCAGCAGTTACTCAGGCGGCATGGGAGAGACCCAGTACTTC

v_call: TRBV20-1
d_call: TRBD1
clone_size: few
j_call: TRBJ1-1
cdr3_aa: CSAKKRTGGSEAFF
cdr3_nt: TGCAGTGCCAAGAAAAGGACAGGCGGGTCTGAAGCTTTCTTT

v_call: TRBV5-6
d_call: TRBD1
clone_size: few
j_call: TRBJ1-2
cdr3_aa: CASSPGQGNGYTF
cdr3_nt: TGTGCCAGCAGCCCAGGACAGGGAAATGGCTACACCTTC

v_call: TRBV9
d_call: NA
clone_size: NA
j_call: TRBJ2-2
cdr3_aa: CASSGGTGELFF
cdr3_nt: TGTGCCAGCAGCGGTGGGACCGGGGAGCTGTTTTTT

v_call: TRBV7-6
d_call: NA
clone_size: few
j_call: TRBJ2-6
cdr3_aa: CASSSWSSGANVLTF
cdr3_nt: TGTGCCAGCAGCTCATGGAGCTCTGGGGCCAACGTCCTGACTTTC

v_call: TRBV7-6
d_call: NA
clone_size: NA
j_call: TRBJ2-5
cdr3_aa: CASSFGGLVETQYF
cdr3_nt: TGTGCCAGCAGCTTTGGGGGGCTGGTGGAGACCCAGTACTTC

v_call: TRBV10-3
d_call: NA
clone_size: NA
j_call: TRBJ2-7
cdr3_aa: CATGGTGAPYEQYF
cdr3_nt: TGTGCCACGGGGGGAACAGGGGCACCCTACGAGCAGTACTTC

v_call: TRBV27
d_call: NA
clone_size: NA
j_call: TRBJ2-5
cdr3_aa: CASSLTEQETQYF
cdr3_nt: TGTGCCAGCAGTTTAACTGAACAAGAGACCCAGTACTTC

v_call: TRBV4-1
d_call: TRBD2
clone_size: NA
j_call: TRBJ2-4
cdr3_aa: CASSQAVLTSVENIQYF
cdr3_nt: TGCGCCAGCAGCCAAGCCGTTCTAACTAGCGTAGAAAACATTCAGTACTTC

v_call: TRBV7-6
d_call: TRBD2
clone_size: NA
j_call: TRBJ2-1
cdr3_aa: CASSLGGRAGGLDEQFF
cdr3_nt: TGTGCCAGCAGCTTAGGTGGCCGGGCGGGGGGCCTGGATGAGCAGTTCTTC

v_call: TRBV6-8
d_call: NA
clone_size: NA
j_call: TRBJ2-7
cdr3_aa: CASSVIVGNEQYF
cdr3_nt: TGTGCCAGCAGTGTCATAGTTGGCAACGAGCAGTACTTC

v_call: TRBV27
d_call: NA
clone_size: NA
j_call: TRBJ2-1
cdr3_aa: CASSVSRLVSNEQFF
cdr3_nt: TGTGCCAGCAGTGTCTCCAGACTAGTTAGCAATGAGCAGTTCTTC

v_call: TRBV27
d_call: NA
clone_size: NA
j_call: TRBJ2-1
cdr3_aa: CASSLYVNNEQFF
cdr3_nt: TGTGCCAGCAGTTTATACGTGAACAATGAGCAGTTCTTC

v_call: TRBV7-6
d_call: NA
clone_size: NA
j_call: TRBJ2-7
cdr3_aa: CASSLSGIEQYF
cdr3_nt: TGTGCCAGCAGCTTATCAGGGATCGAGCAGTACTTC

v_call: TRBV7-6
d_call: NA
clone_size: once
j_call: TRBJ2-3
cdr3_aa: CASRTDSSSTDTQYF
cdr3_nt: TGTGCCAGCAGGACGGACAGTTCTAGCACAGATACGCAGTATTTT

v_call: TRBV7-6
d_call: NA
clone_size: once
j_call: TRBJ1-5
cdr3_aa: CASSLRLGVEHF
cdr3_nt: TGTGCCAGCAGCTTACGTTTAGGGGTTGAGCATTTT

v_call: TRBV7-9
d_call: NA
clone_size: NA
j_call: TRBJ2-2
cdr3_aa: CASSLIVAGELFF
cdr3_nt: TGTGCCAGCAGCTTAATCGTGGCCGGGGAGCTGTTTTTT

v_call: TRBV7-4
d_call: NA
clone_size: few
j_call: TRBJ2-2
cdr3_aa: CASSPTVNTGELFF
cdr3_nt: TGTGCCAGCAGCCCGACAGTGAACACCGGGGAGCTGTTTTTT

v_call: TRBV6-5
d_call: NA
clone_size: few
j_call: TRBJ1-5
cdr3_aa: CASSQADQPQHF
cdr3_nt: TGTGCCAGCAGTCAAGCGGATCAGCCCCAGCATTTT

v_call: TRBV7-9
d_call: NA
clone_size: NA
j_call: TRBJ2-3
cdr3_aa: CASSTPTVPGTRTDTQYF
cdr3_nt: TGTGCCAGCAGCACCCCGACAGTCCCTGGAACCCGCACAGATACGCAGTATTTT

v_call: TRBV6-1
d_call: NA
clone_size: NA
j_call: TRBJ2-2
cdr3_aa: CASSEDSATGELFF
cdr3_nt: TGTGCCAGCAGTGAGGACAGCGCAACCGGGGAGCTGTTTTTT

v_call: TRBV7-9
d_call: NA
clone_size: NA
j_call: TRBJ2-1
cdr3_aa: CASSLPSAANEQFF
cdr3_nt: TGTGCCAGCAGCTTACCGTCTGCGGCTAATGAGCAGTTCTTC

v_call: TRBV7-6
d_call: NA
clone_size: few
j_call: TRBJ2-3
cdr3_aa: CASSLEIRAARADTQYF
cdr3_nt: TGTGCCAGCAGCTTAGAGATCAGGGCTGCCAGAGCAGATACGCAGTATTTT